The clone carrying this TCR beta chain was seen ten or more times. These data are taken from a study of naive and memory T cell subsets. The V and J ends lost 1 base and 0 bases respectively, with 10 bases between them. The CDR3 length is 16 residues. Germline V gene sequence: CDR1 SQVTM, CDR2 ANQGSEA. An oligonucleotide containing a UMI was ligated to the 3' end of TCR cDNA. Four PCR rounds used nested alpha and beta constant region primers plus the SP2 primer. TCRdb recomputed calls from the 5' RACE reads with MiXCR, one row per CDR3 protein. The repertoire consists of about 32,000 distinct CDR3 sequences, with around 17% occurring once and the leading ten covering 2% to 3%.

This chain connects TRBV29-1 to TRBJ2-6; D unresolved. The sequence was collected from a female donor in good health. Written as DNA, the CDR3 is TGCAGCGTTGAAGGAAGTGGAAACTCTGGGGCCAACGTCCTGACTTTC. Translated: CSVEGSGNSGANVLTF.